This TCR beta chain derives from a study of shared clonotypes between healthy human individuals (dated by TCRdb to about 2020). With respect to the entire study: The cohort comprised a couple of women and a few men aged 18 to 49 years. Blood TCR repertoires of about 5 healthy adults were deeply sequenced to estimate repertoire size and the extent of clonotype sharing between individuals. For each donor, CD4 naive and CD4 memory were each run on three plates, CD8 naive on two plates, and CD8 memory on one plate. Per donor, leukapheresis produced somewhere between about 0.8 and 9 billion PBMCs. Libraries were prepared and TCR repertoires were sequenced by different laboratories using diverse techniques, in order to increase sequencing depth and limit assay-specific biases.

TCR CDR3 regions were amplified from genomic DNA by multiplex PCR using the deep immunoSEQ assay. Extracted genomic DNA from each cell subset was spread evenly across all wells of several immunoSEQ 96-well plates, with each plate serving as a replicate. Each replicate PCR for sorted subsets received about 220 ng genomic DNA, equal to about 30,000 T cell genomes. Purified libraries were quantified with a Qubit 3.0 fluorometer, sized on a Bioanalyzer 2100, and re-quantified with the KAPA Library Quantification kit. Every immunoSEQ 96-well plate was sequenced on a dedicated single-read 150-cycle Illumina NextSeq 550 flow cell. As for the authors' bioinformatics: Because the immunoSEQ output included only junctional sequences and no quality scores, the filtering could not be the same as the filtering used for full-length reads. To assign V/J genes and CDR3, sequences were annotated against IMGT germline references using PyIR, a Python wrapper for IgBLAST v1.9. Any read was removed if the V/J assignment was weak (E-value above 1e-6), the CDR3 was missing, or the read contained stop codons, out-of-frame junctions, or ambiguous translated residues. V3J clonotypes were defined as sequences sharing an identical inferred V gene, J gene, and CDR3 amino acid sequence. Percentage overlap between repertoires was computed as shared unique clonotypes divided by the size of the smaller repertoire. Richness of each repertoire was evaluated using RTK rarefaction, the Chao1 estimator, and Recon v2.1 estimates of unobserved clonotypes. Generation probabilities for all TCRbeta clonotypes obtained by the gDNA method from a handful of donors were computed using OLGA. Held by TCRdb, this immuneACCESS table contains in-frame sequences only and omits some clones. Under half of the omission traces to an unresolved V gene where checked; the cause of the rest is unknown. V, J and clone size derive from that table, while D and trimming were established from the DNA sequence. In all, the sample holds about 2,200,000 clones, and approximately 94% of those were seen once. Together, the top ten hold roughly 1.7% of the sample.

Broad study findings and their caveats: Naive subsets generally had larger estimated clonotype richness than memory subsets did. Rarefaction of sorted-subset datasets indicated incomplete sequencing despite the large sequencing depth. Sampling was restricted to blood, and TCR repertoires in tissue are likely to differ from TCR repertoires in blood. Pairwise subsampling indicated that sequencing depth was expected to affect the degree of clonotype sharing among donors. The genetic and exposure-history diversity represented was limited by the small number of donors. Sharing across four donors was observed for about 5% of naive CD4, 3% to 3.5% of naive CD8, 2.3% of memory CD4, and approximately 0.41% of memory CD8 clonotypes. Higher generation probabilities were observed for clonotypes shared by all four sorted-subset donors than for non-shared clonotypes.

CD8 naive samples were CD45RO-negative cells positively selected for CCR7, giving a CD45RA+CCR7+ population that excluded TemRA cells. Healthy HIV-negative adults with no recently reported acute infections or vaccinations were included as donors. Every donor was a Caucasian adult residing in Nashville, Tennessee, USA. Blood was obtained by leukapheresis, after which PBMCs were separated by Ficoll-Histopaque density gradient centrifugation and cryopreserved in liquid nitrogen vapor phase. Analytical flow cytometry was used to check the purity and quantity of every magnetically sorted T cell population. Genomic DNA was isolated from each sorted fraction and quantified by UV absorbance on a Nanodrop 2000c. The CDR3 sequence holds 13 residues, the cysteine and phenylalanine included. Of all the DNA, just the CDR3 is kept, 39 bases in frame from base 1. Looking up the germline V gene yields CDR1 MDHEN and CDR2 SYDVKM. Relative to germline, V is 6 bases shorter and J is 7 bases shorter, with 15 bases between their ends.

Comments on this clone: The antigen this receptor binds is unknown. The record has no base qualities; no much larger clone is one base away.

Recombination joined TRBV28 with TRBJ2-5; a weak D assignment points to TRBD2 (6 bases agree). The sequencing input was naive CD8+ T cells from PBMCs. Read against the paper, the sample's cell subset or site label means: CD45RA+CCR7+. The clonotype comes from a man aged 18 to 30 in good health. Some clones in this sample may be carry-over from other donors' samples. The CDR3 protein sequence reads: CASRTRDFGTQYF. The bases read TGTGCCAGCAGAACCCGGGACTTCGGGACCCAGTACTTC.